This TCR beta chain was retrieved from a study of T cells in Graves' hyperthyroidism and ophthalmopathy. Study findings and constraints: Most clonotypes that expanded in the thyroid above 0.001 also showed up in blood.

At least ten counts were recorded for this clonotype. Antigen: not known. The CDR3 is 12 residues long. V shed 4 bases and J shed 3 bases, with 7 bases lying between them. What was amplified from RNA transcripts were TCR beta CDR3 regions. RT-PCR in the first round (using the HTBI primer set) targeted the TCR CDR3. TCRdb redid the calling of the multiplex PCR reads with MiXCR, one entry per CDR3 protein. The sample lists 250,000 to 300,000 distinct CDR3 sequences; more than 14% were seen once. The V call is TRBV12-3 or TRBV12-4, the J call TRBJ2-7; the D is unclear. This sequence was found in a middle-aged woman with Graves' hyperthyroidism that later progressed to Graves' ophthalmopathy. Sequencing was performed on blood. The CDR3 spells CASSSGLYEQYF. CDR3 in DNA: TGTGCCAGCAGTTCTGGGCTCTACGAGCAGTACTTC.